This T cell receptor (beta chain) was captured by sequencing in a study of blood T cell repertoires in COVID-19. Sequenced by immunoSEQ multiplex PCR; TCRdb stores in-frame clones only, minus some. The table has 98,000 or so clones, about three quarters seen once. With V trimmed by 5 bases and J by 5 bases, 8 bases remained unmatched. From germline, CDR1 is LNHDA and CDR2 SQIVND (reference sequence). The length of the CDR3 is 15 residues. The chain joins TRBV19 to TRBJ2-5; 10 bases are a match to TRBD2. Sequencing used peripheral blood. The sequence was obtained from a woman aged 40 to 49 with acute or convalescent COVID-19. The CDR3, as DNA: TGTGCCAGTAGTCGCGGAGCGGGGGGGCCGGAGACCCAGTACTTC. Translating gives CASSRGAGGPETQYF.